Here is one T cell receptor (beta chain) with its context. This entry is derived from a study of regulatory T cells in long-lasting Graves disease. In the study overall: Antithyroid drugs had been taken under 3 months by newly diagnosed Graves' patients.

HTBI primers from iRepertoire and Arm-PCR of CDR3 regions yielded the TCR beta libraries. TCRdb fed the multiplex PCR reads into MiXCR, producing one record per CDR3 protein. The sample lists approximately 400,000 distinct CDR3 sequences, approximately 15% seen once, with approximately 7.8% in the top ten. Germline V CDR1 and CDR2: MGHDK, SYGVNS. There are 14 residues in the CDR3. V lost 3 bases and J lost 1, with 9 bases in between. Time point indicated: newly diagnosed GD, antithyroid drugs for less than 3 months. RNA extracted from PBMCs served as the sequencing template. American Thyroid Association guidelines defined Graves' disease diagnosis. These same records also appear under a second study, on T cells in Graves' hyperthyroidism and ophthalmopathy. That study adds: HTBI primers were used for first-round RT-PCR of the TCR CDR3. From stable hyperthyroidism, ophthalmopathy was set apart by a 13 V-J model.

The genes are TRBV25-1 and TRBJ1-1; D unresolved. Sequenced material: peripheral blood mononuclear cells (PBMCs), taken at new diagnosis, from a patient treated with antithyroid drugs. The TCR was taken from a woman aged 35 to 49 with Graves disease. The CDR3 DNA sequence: TGTGCCAGCAGTGATGGGTTGTCGAACACTGAAGCTTTCTTT. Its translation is CASSDGLSNTEAFF.